These 2 T cell receptor beta chains were sequenced from one sample in a study of cytomegalovirus exposure and HLA in healthy donors. Both 60 Vbeta primers and 13 Jbeta primers went into the PCR. Data came from immunoSEQ multiplex PCR; TCRdb stores just in-frame clones and leaves some out. The table includes roughly 220,000 clones, under 70% detected once. The sequencing sample was made of PBMCs. Every receptor here comes from a man aged 35-49 years in good health and CMV-seropositive.

The rearrangement uses TRBV27 and TRBJ2-7; the D gene is possibly TRBD2 (7 bases). Germline V gives CDR1 MNHEY, CDR2 SMNVEV (reference sequence). This CDR3 spans 14 amino acids. Trimming removed 0 bases from V and 7 bases from J, with 13 bases in between. CDR3 DNA sequence: TGTGCCAGCAGTTTATCGGGGGGGACAACTGAGCAGTACTTC. Protein product: CASSLSGGTTEQYF.

The genes are TRBV11-3 and TRBJ2-7; D perhaps matches TRBD1 (5 bases). Per the germline V gene, CDR1 is SGHNT and CDR2 is YENEEA. The CDR3 consists of 12 residues. The germline V and J ends were trimmed by 1 base and 11 bases, with 12 bases remaining between them. CDR3 DNA sequence: TGTGCCAGCAGCTTAGGCCCAGGGCGGAAGTACTTC. Amino acid sequence: CASSLGPGRKYF.